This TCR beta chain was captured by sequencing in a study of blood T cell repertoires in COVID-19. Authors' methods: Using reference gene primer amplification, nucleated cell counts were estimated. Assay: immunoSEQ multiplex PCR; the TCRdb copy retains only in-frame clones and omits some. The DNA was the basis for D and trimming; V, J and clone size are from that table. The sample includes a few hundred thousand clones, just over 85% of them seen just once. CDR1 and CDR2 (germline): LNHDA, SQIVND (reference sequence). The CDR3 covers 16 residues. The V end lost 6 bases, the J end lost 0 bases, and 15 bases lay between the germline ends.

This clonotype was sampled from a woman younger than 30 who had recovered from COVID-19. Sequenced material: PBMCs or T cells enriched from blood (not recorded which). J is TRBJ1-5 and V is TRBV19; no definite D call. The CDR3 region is CASRPPGSHSNQPQHF. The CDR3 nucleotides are TGTGCCAGTAGACCTCCCGGGTCTCATAGCAATCAGCCCCAGCATTTT.